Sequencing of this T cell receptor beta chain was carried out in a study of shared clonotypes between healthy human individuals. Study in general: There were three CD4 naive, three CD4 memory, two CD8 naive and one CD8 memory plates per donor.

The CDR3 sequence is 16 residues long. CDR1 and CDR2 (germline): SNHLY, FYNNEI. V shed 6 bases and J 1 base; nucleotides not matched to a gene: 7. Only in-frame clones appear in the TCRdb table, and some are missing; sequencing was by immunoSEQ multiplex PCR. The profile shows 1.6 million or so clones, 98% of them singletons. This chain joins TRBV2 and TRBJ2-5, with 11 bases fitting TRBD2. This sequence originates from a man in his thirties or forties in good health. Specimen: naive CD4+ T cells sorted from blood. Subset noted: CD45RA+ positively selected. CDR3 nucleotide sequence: TGTGCCAGCAGATCCGGGACTAGCGGATCCCAAGAGACCCAGTACTTC. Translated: CASRSGTSGSQETQYF.